This T cell receptor (beta chain) is from a study of CD8 T cells in ankylosing spondylitis. For TCR beta, libraries came from quantitative 5'-RACE with molecular barcodes. TCRdb called the 5' RACE reads again in MiXCR, with one record for every CDR3 protein. The data hold 200,000 to 250,000 distinct CDR3 sequences, with 5.5% to 7.5% observed a single time. This clonotype was counted at least ten times. Antigen specificity is unknown. Study-level results: One TCR beta motif, made up of roughly eight highly homologous variants, appeared characteristic of ankylosing spondylitis blood.

The CDR3 covers 11 residues. V shed 3 bases and J shed 14 bases, with 11 bases lying between them. Sequencing used blood, either unsorted or a sorted T cell fraction (not recorded which). The receptor's source is a male donor with ankylosing spondylitis. The J gene is TRBJ2-1, the V gene TRBV12-3 or TRBV12-4, with TRBD1 as a possible D gene (6 bases). The CDR3 protein is CASSFGTRKFF. The CDR3, as DNA: TGTGCCAGCAGTTTCGGGACACGGAAGTTCTTC.